These T cell receptor beta chains were read from a single sample in a study of Graves' ophthalmopathy and Graves' hyperthyroidism. TCRdb redid the calling of the multiplex PCR reads with MiXCR, one entry per CDR3 protein. The sample has some 1.1 million distinct CDR3 sequences; approximately 35% are singletons. The sample consisted of peripheral blood or thyroid tissue (not recorded which). The receptors derive from an adult man with Graves' hyperthyroidism. The CDR3 runs from the conserved cysteine through the conserved F or W. D genes are given only for firm matches. Size values are once, few and many counts, or a class for expanded clones, and some rows have none.

clone_size: NA; v_call: TRBV12-3/TRBV12-4; d_call: TRBD1; j_call: TRBJ2-2; cdr3_nt: TGTGCCAGCAGTCCGTCCGGGACAGGGAACACCGGGGAGCTGTTTTTT; cdr3_aa: CASSPSGTGNTGELFF
clone_size: NA; v_call: TRBV30; d_call: TRBD2; j_call: TRBJ2-5; cdr3_nt: TGTGCCTGGAGTTCACTAGCGGGGTTTGGAGAGGCCCAGTACTTC; cdr3_aa: CAWSSLAGFGEAQYF
clone_size: few; v_call: TRBV2; d_call: NA; j_call: TRBJ2-3; cdr3_nt: TGTGCCAGCAGTGAGGGACACGCGAGCACAGATACGCAGTATTTT; cdr3_aa: CASSEGHASTDTQYF
clone_size: NA; v_call: TRBV5-6; d_call: NA; j_call: TRBJ1-4; cdr3_nt: TGTGCCAGCAGCTTCGGCAATACTAATGAAAAACTGTTTTTT; cdr3_aa: CASSFGNTNEKLFF
clone_size: many; v_call: TRBV7-6; d_call: NA; j_call: TRBJ1-6; cdr3_nt: TGTGCCAGCAGCTTACAGCCATCATATAATTCACCCCTCCACTTT; cdr3_aa: CASSLQPSYNSPLHF
clone_size: many; v_call: TRBV7-6; d_call: TRBD2; j_call: TRBJ2-2; cdr3_nt: TGTGCCAGCAGCTCAACCGGGACTAGCTACACCGGGGAGCTGTTTTTT; cdr3_aa: CASSSTGTSYTGELFF
clone_size: NA; v_call: TRBV18; d_call: NA; j_call: TRBJ2-5; cdr3_nt: TGTGCCAGCTCACCACTCAACGGGGGCGTGGAGACCCAGTACTTC; cdr3_aa: CASSPLNGGVETQYF
clone_size: many; v_call: TRBV12-3/TRBV12-4; d_call: NA; j_call: TRBJ2-7; cdr3_nt: TGTGCCAGCAGTTTAGTCCAATGGGGTAACGAGCAGTACTTC; cdr3_aa: CASSLVQWGNEQYF
clone_size: NA; v_call: TRBV7-8; d_call: NA; j_call: TRBJ2-7; cdr3_nt: TGTGCCAGCAGCTTATTCCCCAGGGGCGAGCAGTACTTC; cdr3_aa: CASSLFPRGEQYF
clone_size: NA; v_call: TRBV7-9; d_call: TRBD1; j_call: TRBJ1-1; cdr3_nt: TGTGCCAGCAGCTTAGGTGGGACAGGGTTGAGGGGCACTGAAGCTTTCTTT; cdr3_aa: CASSLGGTGLRGTEAFF
clone_size: few; v_call: TRBV4-2; d_call: TRBD2; j_call: TRBJ2-7; cdr3_nt: TGTGCCAGCAATCAACTAGCGGGAGATACCTACGAGCAGTACTTC; cdr3_aa: CASNQLAGDTYEQYF
clone_size: many; v_call: TRBV2; d_call: NA; j_call: TRBJ1-1; cdr3_nt: TGTGCCAGCAGTGATCTAAGGGGGTACACTGAAGCTTTCTTT; cdr3_aa: CASSDLRGYTEAFF
clone_size: many; v_call: TRBV15; d_call: NA; j_call: TRBJ2-7; cdr3_nt: TGTGCCACCAGCAGAGATCCCATTTACGAGCAGTACTTC; cdr3_aa: CATSRDPIYEQYF
clone_size: few; v_call: TRBV7-2; d_call: NA; j_call: TRBJ1-4; cdr3_nt: TGTGCCAGCAGCTTAGAGTGGTCAGAAAATGAAAAACTGTTTTTT; cdr3_aa: CASSLEWSENEKLFF
clone_size: few; v_call: TRBV29-1; d_call: NA; j_call: TRBJ2-7; cdr3_nt: TGCAGCGTTGAATCGGACGAGCAGTACTTC; cdr3_aa: CSVESDEQYF
clone_size: NA; v_call: TRBV10-2; d_call: TRBD1; j_call: TRBJ2-7; cdr3_nt: TGCGCCAGCAGTGACTCCGGACAGGCGAGCTCCTACGAGCAGTACTTC; cdr3_aa: CASSDSGQASSYEQYF
clone_size: many; v_call: TRBV19; d_call: TRBD1; j_call: TRBJ2-7; cdr3_nt: TGTGCCAGCAGACCGACAGGGGGAGGCTACGAGCAGTACTTC; cdr3_aa: CASRPTGGGYEQYF
clone_size: NA; v_call: TRBV7-2; d_call: NA; j_call: TRBJ1-1; cdr3_nt: TGTGCCAGCAGCCCCCTCGGACGGAGGACTGAAGCTTTCTTT; cdr3_aa: CASSPLGRRTEAFF
clone_size: NA; v_call: TRBV9; d_call: NA; j_call: TRBJ2-1; cdr3_nt: TGTGCCAGCAGCGTAGGGTTAGGGGATGAGCAGTTCTTC; cdr3_aa: CASSVGLGDEQFF
clone_size: NA; v_call: TRBV7-6; d_call: TRBD1; j_call: TRBJ2-5; cdr3_nt: TGTGCCAGCACTCGGGACAGGGTCGAGCGGATACCAGGGACCCAGTACTTC; cdr3_aa: CASTRDRVERIPGTQYF
clone_size: many; v_call: TRBV19; d_call: NA; j_call: TRBJ1-1; cdr3_nt: TGTGCCAGTAGTATTTCGGTCGCGAACACTGAAGCTTTCTTT; cdr3_aa: CASSISVANTEAFF
clone_size: NA; v_call: TRBV29-1; d_call: NA; j_call: TRBJ1-2; cdr3_nt: TGCAGCGTCCGGATCTATGGCTACACCTTC; cdr3_aa: CSVRIYGYTF
clone_size: many; v_call: TRBV12-3/TRBV12-4; d_call: NA; j_call: TRBJ1-2; cdr3_nt: TGTGCCAGCACTCGGACCGGGGCCATCTATGGCTACACCTTC; cdr3_aa: CASTRTGAIYGYTF
clone_size: many; v_call: TRBV6-5; d_call: NA; j_call: TRBJ1-6; cdr3_nt: TGTGCCAGCAGGACCCGTAATTCACCCCTCCACTTT; cdr3_aa: CASRTRNSPLHF
clone_size: NA; v_call: TRBV20-1; d_call: TRBD1; j_call: TRBJ1-2; cdr3_nt: TGCAGTGCTAACGGGGGACAGGGACCAGTAGTCTATGGCTACACCTTC; cdr3_aa: CSANGGQGPVVYGYTF
clone_size: few; v_call: TRBV2; d_call: NA; j_call: TRBJ2-7; cdr3_nt: TGTGCCAGCAGCCCCACCCATCAGGGCGAGCAGTACTTC; cdr3_aa: CASSPTHQGEQYF
clone_size: few; v_call: TRBV6-5; d_call: TRBD1; j_call: TRBJ1-4; cdr3_nt: TGTGCCAGCAGACAAGGGACAGTAAATGAAAAACTGTTTTTT; cdr3_aa: CASRQGTVNEKLFF
clone_size: many; v_call: TRBV2; d_call: TRBD1; j_call: TRBJ1-5; cdr3_nt: TGTGCCAGCAGTTCTCGACAGGGACATCAGCCCCAGCATTTT; cdr3_aa: CASSSRQGHQPQHF
clone_size: NA; v_call: TRBV29-1; d_call: TRBD1; j_call: TRBJ1-1; cdr3_nt: TGCAGCGTTACCGGGACAGAAACTATTGAAGCTTTCTTT; cdr3_aa: CSVTGTETIEAFF
clone_size: many; v_call: TRBV7-2; d_call: TRBD2; j_call: TRBJ2-7; cdr3_nt: TGTGCCAGCAGCTTAGAGGGAGGGCTGACGTACGAGCAGTACTTC; cdr3_aa: CASSLEGGLTYEQYF
clone_size: NA; v_call: TRBV10-3; d_call: TRBD1; j_call: TRBJ1-4; cdr3_nt: TGTGCCATAAGGACAGGGGTGTCAACTAATGAAAAACTGTTTTTT; cdr3_aa: CAIRTGVSTNEKLFF
clone_size: many; v_call: TRBV7-9; d_call: NA; j_call: TRBJ1-6; cdr3_nt: TGTGCCAGCAGCTTAGAGCAGCTTGGGAATTCACCCCTCCACTTT; cdr3_aa: CASSLEQLGNSPLHF
clone_size: many; v_call: TRBV20-1; d_call: NA; j_call: TRBJ1-5; cdr3_nt: TGCAGTGCCGCGGGGGGTGACCAGCCCCAGCATTTT; cdr3_aa: CSAAGGDQPQHF
clone_size: many; v_call: TRBV13; d_call: NA; j_call: TRBJ2-6; cdr3_nt: TGTGCCAGCAGCGCTTCCCGTATTTCCTCTGGGGCCAACGTCCTGACTTTC; cdr3_aa: CASSASRISSGANVLTF
clone_size: many; v_call: TRBV29-1; d_call: NA; j_call: TRBJ2-7; cdr3_nt: TGCAGCGTTTTCGCCGGGCTTACGTACGAGCAGTACTTC; cdr3_aa: CSVFAGLTYEQYF
clone_size: NA; v_call: TRBV10-2; d_call: TRBD1; j_call: TRBJ1-2; cdr3_nt: TGTGCCAGCAGTTACACTCCGACAGGGGCGAGCGGCTACACCTTC; cdr3_aa: CASSYTPTGASGYTF
clone_size: NA; v_call: TRBV7-9; d_call: NA; j_call: TRBJ2-7; cdr3_nt: TGTGCCAGCAGCTTAGCGGCAGACAACGTCTACGAGCAGTACTTC; cdr3_aa: CASSLAADNVYEQYF
clone_size: few; v_call: TRBV30; d_call: NA; j_call: TRBJ1-1; cdr3_nt: TGTGCCTGGATGGGTTCTGGTGACACTGAAGCTTTCTTT; cdr3_aa: CAWMGSGDTEAFF
clone_size: NA; v_call: TRBV7-6; d_call: TRBD2; j_call: TRBJ2-7; cdr3_nt: TGTGCCAGCAGCGTTGAAGGCGGGACTATCTACGAGCAGTACTTC; cdr3_aa: CASSVEGGTIYEQYF
clone_size: NA; v_call: TRBV20-1; d_call: NA; j_call: TRBJ2-2; cdr3_nt: TGCAGTGCTACGACAGTAACTTTATCCAACACCGGGGAGCTGTTTTTT; cdr3_aa: CSATTVTLSNTGELFF
clone_size: many; v_call: TRBV10-3; d_call: TRBD1; j_call: TRBJ2-7; cdr3_nt: TGTGCCATCAGTCCCTCCGGACAGGGATCCTACGAGCAGTACTTC; cdr3_aa: CAISPSGQGSYEQYF
clone_size: NA; v_call: TRBV10-2; d_call: NA; j_call: TRBJ2-7; cdr3_nt: TGCGCCAGCAGTGAGTCGAAGTCGCGGGGCAGGGCATCGTACGAGCAGTACTTC; cdr3_aa: CASSESKSRGRASYEQYF
clone_size: many; v_call: TRBV25-1; d_call: NA; j_call: TRBJ1-6; cdr3_nt: TGTGCCAGCAGGCGAGGGGCTCGTTCACCCCTCCACTTT; cdr3_aa: CASRRGARSPLHF
clone_size: NA; v_call: TRBV12-3/TRBV12-4; d_call: NA; j_call: TRBJ1-6; cdr3_nt: TGTGCCAGCAGTTACACCTCTGGGGAAACCTATAATTCACCCCTCCACTTT; cdr3_aa: CASSYTSGETYNSPLHF
clone_size: NA; v_call: TRBV20-1; d_call: TRBD1; j_call: TRBJ2-7; cdr3_nt: TGCAGTGCTCCAACCGGGACAGGGCACGGATACGAGCAGTACTTC; cdr3_aa: CSAPTGTGHGYEQYF